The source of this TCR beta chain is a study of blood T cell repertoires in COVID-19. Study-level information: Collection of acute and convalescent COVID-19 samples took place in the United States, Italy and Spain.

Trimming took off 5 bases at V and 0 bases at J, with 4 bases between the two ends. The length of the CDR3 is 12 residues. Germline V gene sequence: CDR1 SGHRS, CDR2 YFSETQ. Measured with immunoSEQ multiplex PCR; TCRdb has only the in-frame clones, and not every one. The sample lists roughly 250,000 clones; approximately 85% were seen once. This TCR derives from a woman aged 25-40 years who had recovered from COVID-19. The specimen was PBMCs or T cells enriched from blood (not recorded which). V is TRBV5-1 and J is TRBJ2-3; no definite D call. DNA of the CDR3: TGCGCCAGCAGTTCTAGCACAGATACGCAGTATTTT. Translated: CASSSSTDTQYF.